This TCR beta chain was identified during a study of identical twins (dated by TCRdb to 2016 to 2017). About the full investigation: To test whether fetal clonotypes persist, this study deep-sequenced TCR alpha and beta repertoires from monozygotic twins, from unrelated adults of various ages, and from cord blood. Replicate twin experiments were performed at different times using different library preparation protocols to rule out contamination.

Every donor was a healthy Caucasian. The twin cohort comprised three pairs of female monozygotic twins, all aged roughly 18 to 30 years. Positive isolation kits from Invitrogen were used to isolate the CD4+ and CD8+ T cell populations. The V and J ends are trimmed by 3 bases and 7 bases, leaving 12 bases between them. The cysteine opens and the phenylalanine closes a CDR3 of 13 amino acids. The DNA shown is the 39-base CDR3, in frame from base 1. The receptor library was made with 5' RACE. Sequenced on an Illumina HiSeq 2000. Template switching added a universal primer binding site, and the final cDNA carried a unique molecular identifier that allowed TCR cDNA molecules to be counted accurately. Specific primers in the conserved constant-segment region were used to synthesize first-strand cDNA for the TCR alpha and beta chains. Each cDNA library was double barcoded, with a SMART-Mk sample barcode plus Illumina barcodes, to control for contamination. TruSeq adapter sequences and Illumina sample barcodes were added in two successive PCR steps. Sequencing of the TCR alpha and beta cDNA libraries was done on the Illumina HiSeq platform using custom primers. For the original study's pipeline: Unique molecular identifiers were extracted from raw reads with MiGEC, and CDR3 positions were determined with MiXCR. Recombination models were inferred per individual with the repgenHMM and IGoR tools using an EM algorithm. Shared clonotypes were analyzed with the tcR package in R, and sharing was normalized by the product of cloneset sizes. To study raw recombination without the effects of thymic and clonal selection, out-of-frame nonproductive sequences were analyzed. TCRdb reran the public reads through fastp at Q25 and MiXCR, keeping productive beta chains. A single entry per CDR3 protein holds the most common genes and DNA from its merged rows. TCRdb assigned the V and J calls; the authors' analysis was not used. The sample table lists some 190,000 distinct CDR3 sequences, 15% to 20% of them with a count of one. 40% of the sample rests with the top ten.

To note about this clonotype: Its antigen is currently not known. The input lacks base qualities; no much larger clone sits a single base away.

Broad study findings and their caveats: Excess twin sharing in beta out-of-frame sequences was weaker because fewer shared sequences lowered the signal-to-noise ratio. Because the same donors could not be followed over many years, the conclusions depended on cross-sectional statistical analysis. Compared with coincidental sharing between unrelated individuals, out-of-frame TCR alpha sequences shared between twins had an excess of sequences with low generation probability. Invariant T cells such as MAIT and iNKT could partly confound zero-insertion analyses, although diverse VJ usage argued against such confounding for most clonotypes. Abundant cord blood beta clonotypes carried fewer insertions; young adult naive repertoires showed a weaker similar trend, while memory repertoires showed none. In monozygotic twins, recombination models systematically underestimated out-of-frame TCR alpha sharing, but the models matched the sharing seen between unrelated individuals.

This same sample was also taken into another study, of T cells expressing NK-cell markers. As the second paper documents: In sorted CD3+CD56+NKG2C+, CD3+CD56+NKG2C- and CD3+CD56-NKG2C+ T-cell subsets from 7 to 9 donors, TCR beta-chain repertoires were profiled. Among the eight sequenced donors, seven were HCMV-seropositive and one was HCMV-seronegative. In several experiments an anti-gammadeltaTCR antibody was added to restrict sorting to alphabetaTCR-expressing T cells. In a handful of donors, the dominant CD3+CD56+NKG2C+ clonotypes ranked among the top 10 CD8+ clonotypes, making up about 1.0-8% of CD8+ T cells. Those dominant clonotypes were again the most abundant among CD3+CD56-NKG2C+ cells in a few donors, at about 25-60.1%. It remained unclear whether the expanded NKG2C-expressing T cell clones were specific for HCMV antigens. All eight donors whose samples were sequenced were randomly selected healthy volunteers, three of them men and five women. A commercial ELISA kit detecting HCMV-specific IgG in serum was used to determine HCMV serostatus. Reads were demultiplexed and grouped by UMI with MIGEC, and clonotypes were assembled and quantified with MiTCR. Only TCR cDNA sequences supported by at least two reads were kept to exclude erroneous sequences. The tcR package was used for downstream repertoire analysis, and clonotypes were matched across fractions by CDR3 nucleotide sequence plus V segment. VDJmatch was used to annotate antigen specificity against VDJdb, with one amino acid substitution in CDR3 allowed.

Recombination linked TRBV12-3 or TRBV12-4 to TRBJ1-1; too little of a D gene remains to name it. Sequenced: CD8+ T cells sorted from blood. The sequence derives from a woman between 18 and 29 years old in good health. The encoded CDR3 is CASSLAGTNEAFF. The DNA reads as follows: TGTGCCAGCAGTTTGGCGGGAACCAATGAAGCTTTCTTT.